This TCR beta chain was documented in a study of shared clonotypes between healthy human individuals. Donors had no recently reported acute infections or vaccinations and were HIV-negative. Germline V gene sequence: CDR1 SGDLS, CDR2 YYNGEE. The CDR3 covers 15 residues. The V segment lost 4 bases and the J segment 5 bases; nucleotides outside the gene matches: 7. Points from the study as a whole: Clonotype sharing among donors likely depends on sequencing depth. Sampling involved blood alone; tissue repertoires likely differ.

In the case of this clone: Its antigen remains unknown.

Genomic DNA per cell subset filled all wells of several immunoSEQ plates. Using immunoSEQ multiplex PCR, the repertoire was profiled, and TCRdb retains in-frame clones only, with some absent. The table shows about 690,000 clones, with roughly 91% occurring only once. Sequences were obtained from memory CD8+ T cells from PBMCs. Subset noted: CD45RO+ cells pooled with CCR7-negative TemRA cells. The receptor's source is a man younger than 30 in good health. Some clones in this sample may be carry-over from other donors' samples. The J gene is TRBJ2-2, the V gene TRBV9, with 8 bases aligning to TRBD2. The CDR3 sequence: CASSLGTSTTGELFF. The CDR3 nucleotides are TGTGCCAGCAGCTTAGGGACTAGTACGACCGGGGAGCTGTTTTTT.